Below, 4 T cell receptor beta chains from the same sample are listed, as sequenced in a study of blood T cell repertoires in COVID-19. Clones were read by immunoSEQ multiplex PCR, and TCRdb kept only the in-frame ones, dropping some. This repertoire shows some 200,000 clones, more than 75% found once; its top ten account for about 4.8%. The sample comprised peripheral blood. All receptors come from a woman aged 65 to 85 with COVID-19, enrolled during active disease.

The genes are TRBV5-4 and TRBJ2-6; D is undetermined. The ends were cut back, 1 base at V and 2 bases at J, with 7 bases in the middle. CDR3 length: 15 amino acids. Germline CDR1 reads SGHNT; CDR2 reads YYREEE (reference sequence). CDR3 bases: TGTGCCAGCAGCTTGTTTAGTACTGGGGCCAACGTCCTGACTTTC. It is translated as CASSLFSTGANVLTF.

This clone was detected once. CDR3 bases: TGTGCCAGCAGTACGTCCAGGGTGCGCTATGGCTACACCTTC. As protein: CASSTSRVRYGYTF. The chain joins TRBV28 to TRBJ1-2; a possible D gene is TRBD1 (5 bases). Germline loops: CDR1 MDHEN, CDR2 SYDVKM. Trimming took off 5 bases at V and 4 bases at J, with 14 bases between the two ends. The CDR3 contains 14 residues.

This clone was found once. The rearrangement links TRBV7-2 to TRBJ1-6; 8 bases match TRBD1. V lost 3 bases to trimming and J lost 4 bases; unmatched junction nucleotides: 5. This CDR3 comprises 16 residues. Germline CDR1 SGHTA, CDR2 FQGNSA. In DNA, the CDR3 is TGTGCCAGCAGCTTCGACAGGGGCTTTTATAATTCACCCCTCCACTTT. Amino acids: CASSFDRGFYNSPLHF.

The chain joins TRBV28 to TRBJ1-2; D ambiguous. Germline V gene sequence: CDR1 MDHEN, CDR2 SYDVKM. V shed 7 bases and J shed 8 bases, with 17 bases lying between them. CDR3 length equals 13 residues. CDR3 protein: CASTPGGSGGYTF. CDR3 DNA: TGTGCCAGCACCCCGGGAGGTTCGGGCGGCTACACCTTC.